The present T cell receptor beta chain was sequenced within a study of spatial heterogeneity in lung cancer. Time point described: blood at routine non-recurrence follow-up after resection. The CDR3 totals 13 residues. The V end lost 5 bases, the J end lost 4 bases, and 11 bases lay between the germline ends. CDR1 DFQATT and CDR2 SNEGSKA come from the germline V gene (reference sequence). Every TCR cDNA molecule carried a tag that served as a unique molecular identifier. MiXCR was run by TCRdb on the 5' RACE reads, yielding one entry per CDR3 protein. This table has about 87,000 distinct CDR3 sequences, 15% to 20% appearing once.

This TCR was recovered from a male donor with early-stage non-small cell lung cancer. The sequences come from PBMCs, collected at follow-up. V and J are TRBV20-1 and TRBJ1-4; D unresolved. The CDR3 bases are TGCAGTGCTGGGCCCGGGAATAATGAAAAACTGTTTTTT. Amino acids: CSAGPGNNEKLFF.